This entry lists 14 T cell receptor beta chains sequenced from one sample in a study of cytomegalovirus exposure and HLA in healthy donors. Primers: 60 Vbeta forward and 13 Jbeta reverse. The repertoire was sequenced with immunoSEQ multiplex PCR; TCRdb's copy has only in-frame clones and lacks some. The sample has 150,000 to 200,000 clones; around 86% are singletons. Sequenced material: PBMCs. Source of these receptors: a man aged 50-59 years in good health and CMV-seropositive.

This clone was counted only a few times. This chain links TRBV19 with TRBJ2-7, with D tentatively TRBD2 (5 bases). Germline CDR1 LNHDA, CDR2 SQIVND (reference sequence). V was pared by 5 bases and J by 3 bases, with 8 bases between. This CDR3 region has 12 residues. The CDR3 sequence is CASSEGDYEQYF. The DNA for the CDR3 is TGTGCCAGTAGTGAGGGAGACTACGAGCAGTACTTC. Combining the CDR3 with reference TRBV19 and TRBJ2-7 gives the whole variable domain DGGITQSPKYLFRKEGQNVTLSCEQNLNHDAMYWYRQDPGQGLRLIYYSQIVNDFQKGDIAEGYSVSREKKESFPLTVTSAQKNPTAFYLCASSEGDYEQYFGPGTRLTVT.

As regards this clone: One junction end does not reproduce the germline sequence, and a read error may be involved. As DNA, the CDR3 is TGTTCCAGCAGCTTAGGGGTTGCTGGGGGCGCCTCACCCCTCCACTTT. Residues: CSSSLGVAGGASPLHF. J is TRBJ1-6 and V is TRBV7-9, with a tentative D call TRBD1 (6 bases). The CDR3 sequence is 16 residues long. Germline V gene lookup returns CDR1 SEHNR and CDR2 FQNEAQ (reference sequence).

In its sample, this clone was seen a few times. The genes are TRBV25-1 and TRBJ2-7; 7 positions agree with TRBD2. Trimming cost V 7 bases and J 3 bases; bases outside gene matches: 12. Germline assignment: CDR1 MGHDK and CDR2 SYGVNS. CDR3 size: 15 residues. CDR3 in DNA: TGTGCCAGCATAGGCGGTAGCGGGCAGATCTACGAGCAGTACTTC. Translating it yields CASIGGSGQIYEQYF.

Only one count was recorded for this clone. Here the CDR3 reads CSVSGGADEQFF. In nucleotides, the CDR3 is TGCAGCGTGAGCGGGGGGGCCGATGAGCAGTTCTTC. The chain recombines TRBV29-1 with TRBJ2-1; 10 bases match TRBD2. The germline gives CDR1 SQVTM, CDR2 ANQGSEA. Trimming cost V 6 bases and J 8 bases; bases outside gene matches: 4. This CDR3 has 12 residues.

This clone has a handful of counts. Other nucleotide sequences from this sample produce the same CDR3. The rearrangement joins TRBV6-5 to TRBJ1-2; 10 bases map to TRBD1. This CDR3 has 16 amino acids. Trimming removed 1 base from V and 4 bases from J; junction bases left unmatched: 6. Germline loops: CDR1 MNHEY, CDR2 SVGAGI. CDR3 residues: CASSYLRTGGGYGYTF. CDR3 coding DNA: TGTGCCAGCAGTTACTTGAGGACAGGGGGTGGCTATGGCTACACCTTC.

The chain joins TRBV10-2 to TRBJ1-1; 11 bases match TRBD1. Trimming removed 6 bases from V and 4 bases from J; junction bases left unmatched: 4. Germline CDR1 is WSHSY and CDR2 is SAAADI. The CDR3 is 14 residues long. The CDR3 DNA sequence: TGCGCCAGCAGGGGACAGGGGGTTTCCACTGAAGCTTTCTTT. Protein sequence: CASRGQGVSTEAFF.

This chain uses TRBV20-1 with TRBJ1-4, with unresolved D. CDR1 is DFQATT, CDR2 SNEGSKA, per germline (reference sequence). Between the trimmed V and J ends, which lost 6 bases and 8 bases, there was a span of 10 bases. This CDR3 region has 11 residues. CDR3 coding DNA: TGCAGTGCCATGGCGGTGGAAAAACTGTTTTTT. This gives the protein CSAMAVEKLFF.

This sequence joins TRBV19 and TRBJ1-5; the match to TRBD1 covers 8 bases. V was clipped by 6 bases and J by 2 bases; unmatched bases: 0. Germline V gene lookup returns CDR1 LNHDA and CDR2 SQIVND (reference sequence). The CDR3 has 13 residues. In DNA form, the CDR3 reads TGTGCCAGTAGGGGACAGGGCAATCAGCCCCAGCATTTT. Translating gives CASRGQGNQPQHF.

The V call is TRBV28, the J call TRBJ2-2; 10 bases map to TRBD2. Germline trimming cut 7 bases from V and 4 bases from J; bases unmatched to any gene: 6. This CDR3 region has 15 residues. CDR1 is MDHEN and CDR2 is SYDVKM in the germline V gene. CDR3 loop: CASTMSGGATGELFF. In nucleotides, the CDR3 is TGTGCCAGCACCATGAGCGGGGGGGCCACCGGGGAGCTGTTTTTT.

Turning to this clone: Because the CDR3's place on the DNA is in doubt, the DNA is left out and the CDR3 is given as listed by TCRdb. The J gene is TRBJ1-1, the V gene TRBV19. The CDR3 totals 14 residues, both ends included. Per germline, CDR1 LNHDA and CDR2 SQIVND (reference sequence). CDR3 sequence reads: CASSLTFGDTEAFF.

The CDR3 sequence is CASSQTVTSGYTF. Written as DNA, the CDR3 is TGTGCCAGCAGCCAGACAGTAACGTCCGGCTACACCTTC. This rearrangement joins TRBV6-5 to TRBJ1-2, with D maybe TRBD1 (5 bases). The V end was cut by 6 bases, the J end by 8 bases, with 16 bases between. Germline-derived CDR1 and CDR2 are MNHEY and SVGAGI. CDR3 length: 13 residues.

The V call is TRBV7-9, the J call TRBJ1-2; the match to TRBD1 covers 12 bases. With V trimmed by 1 base and J by 7 bases, 4 bases remained unmatched. The CDR3 totals 15 residues. Germline-derived CDR1 and CDR2 are SEHNR and FQNEAQ (reference sequence). The CDR3 here is CASSLGGQGASGYTF. The CDR3 DNA reads as TGTGCCAGCAGCTTAGGGGGACAGGGGGCGTCTGGCTACACCTTC.

This clone was seen a few times. The V and J genes are TRBV18 and TRBJ1-2, with TRBD1 as a possible D gene (6 bases). This CDR3 region has 16 residues. V was trimmed by 3 bases and J by 2 bases, leaving 16 bases between them. CDR1 KGHSH and CDR2 LQKENI come from the germline V gene. CDR3 amino acids: CASSPSGRGPNYGYTF. CDR3 nucleotides: TGTGCCAGCTCACCCAGTGGCAGGGGTCCCAACTATGGCTACACCTTC. The whole variable domain, filled in from reference TRBV18 and TRBJ1-2, reads NAGVMQNPRHLVRRRGQEARLRCSPMKGHSHVYWYRQLPEEGLKFMVYLQKENIIDESGMPKERFSAEFPKEGPSILRIQQVVRGDSAAYFCASSPSGRGPNYGYTFGSGTRLTVV.

The chain joins TRBV7-8 to TRBJ2-5; no reliable D call. V dropped 5 bases and J dropped 4 bases, with 11 bases sitting between them. Looked up from germline, CDR1 is SGHVS and CDR2 is FQNEAQ. The CDR3 loop spans 13 amino acids. This CDR3 reads CASSPWRLETQYF. The CDR3 DNA reads as TGTGCCAGCAGCCCCTGGAGATTAGAGACCCAGTACTTC.